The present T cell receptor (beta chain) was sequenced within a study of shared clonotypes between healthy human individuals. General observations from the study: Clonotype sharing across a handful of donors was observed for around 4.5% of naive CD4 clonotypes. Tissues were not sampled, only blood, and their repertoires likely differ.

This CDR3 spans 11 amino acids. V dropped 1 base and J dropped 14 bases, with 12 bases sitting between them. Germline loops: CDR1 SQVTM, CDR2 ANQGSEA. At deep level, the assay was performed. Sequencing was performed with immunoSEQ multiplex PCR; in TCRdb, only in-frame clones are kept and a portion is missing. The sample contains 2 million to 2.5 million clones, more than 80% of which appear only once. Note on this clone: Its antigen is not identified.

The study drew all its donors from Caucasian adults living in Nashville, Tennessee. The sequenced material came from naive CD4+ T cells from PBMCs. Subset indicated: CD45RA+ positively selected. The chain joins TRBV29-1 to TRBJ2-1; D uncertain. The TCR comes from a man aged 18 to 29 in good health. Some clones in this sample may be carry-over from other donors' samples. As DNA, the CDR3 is TGCAGCGTTGAAGCGAGCGCGTTTAAGTTCTTC. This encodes CSVEASAFKFF.